This note documents a single T cell receptor beta chain sequence. There is no known antigen for this receptor. No qualities accompany the bases; no much larger clone lies one base away. The sample is drawn from a study of technical replicates of blood from a few donors (dated by TCRdb to about 2017). Library construction relied on the immunoSEQ multiplex PCR assay. Imported from immuneACCESS, the table was reduced by TCRdb to in-frame sequences with V and J called. These copies leave out some clones; in studies compared against another copy, an unresolved V gene accounts for under half, and the cause of the remainder is not known. In this sample the table shows some 77,000 clones, 90% to 95% of which occur a single time. 0.37% of the sample lies in the top ten. The sequencing sample was made of T cells isolated from PBMCs. The sequence was collected from a human donor in good health.

The CDR3 protein sequence reads: CASSIDGTTYEQYF. At the DNA level, the sequence is TGCGCCAGCAGTATAGACGGGACAACCTACGAGCAGTACTTC. The V gene is TRBV5-1 and the J gene is TRBJ2-7, and possibly TRBD1, on 6 matching bases. Including the terminal cysteine and phenylalanine, the CDR3 comprises 14 residues. The kept DNA is CDR3 alone, 42 bases in frame from the first base. The germline V gene specifies SGHRS as CDR1 and YFSETQ as CDR2. V drops 5 bases and J drops 2 bases, leaving 14 bases in between.